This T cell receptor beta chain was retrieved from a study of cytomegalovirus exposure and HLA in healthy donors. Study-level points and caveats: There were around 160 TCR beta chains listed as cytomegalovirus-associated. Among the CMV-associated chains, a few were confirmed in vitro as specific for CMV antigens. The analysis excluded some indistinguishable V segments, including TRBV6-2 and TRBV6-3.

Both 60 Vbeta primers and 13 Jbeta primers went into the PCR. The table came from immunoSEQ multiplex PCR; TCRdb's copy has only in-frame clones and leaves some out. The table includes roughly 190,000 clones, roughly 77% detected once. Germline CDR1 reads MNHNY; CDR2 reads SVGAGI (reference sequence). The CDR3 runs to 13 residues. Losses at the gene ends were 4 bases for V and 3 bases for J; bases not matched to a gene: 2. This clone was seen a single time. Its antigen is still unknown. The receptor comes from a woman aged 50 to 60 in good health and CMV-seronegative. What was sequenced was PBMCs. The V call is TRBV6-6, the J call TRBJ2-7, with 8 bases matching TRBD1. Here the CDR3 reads CASSSGTGYEQYF. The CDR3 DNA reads TGTGCCAGCAGTTCGGGGACAGGCTACGAGCAGTACTTC.